Below, 30 T cell receptor beta chains from the same sample are listed, as sequenced in a study of T cell changes during pregnancy in multiple sclerosis. Libraries were prepared by immunoSEQ multiplex PCR; TCRdb keeps only in-frame clonotypes and omits some of them. The repertoire has tens of thousands of clones, 92% of them found once; the top ten carry nearly 0.2%. This specimen consisted of CD4+ T cells from peripheral blood mononuclear cells, obtained in the second trimester of pregnancy. Receptors originate from a female donor with multiple sclerosis, enrolled in a pregnancy study.

The gene calls are TRBV5-4 and TRBJ2-1, with 7 nucleotides matching TRBD1. With V trimmed by 0 bases and J by 7 bases, 7 bases remained unmatched. Germline lookup yields CDR1 SGHNT and CDR2 YYREEE (reference sequence). This CDR3 has 15 residues. The CDR3 reads CASSLGTGVANEQFF. In nucleotides, the CDR3 is TGTGCCAGCAGCTTGGGGACAGGAGTAGCGAATGAGCAGTTCTTC.

This chain joins TRBV4-1 and TRBJ1-5, with no clear D. Trimming left V 1 base short and J 4 bases short, with 11 bases between. Germline CDR1 reads MGHRA; CDR2 reads YSYEKL. The CDR3 has 15 amino acids. The CDR3 protein is CASSQGGRRNQPQHF. The CDR3 nucleotides read TGCGCCAGCAGCCAAGGAGGGCGGAGAAATCAGCCCCAGCATTTT.

This clone appeared a few times. The chain joins TRBV19 to TRBJ2-2; 8 bases align to TRBD1. The CDR3 totals 14 residues. Germline-derived CDR1 and CDR2 are LNHDA and SQIVND (reference sequence). Unmatched junction bases numbered 5, after V lost 6 bases and J lost 5 bases. CDR3: CASRIDRGTGELFF. CDR3 bases: TGTGCCAGTAGAATCGACAGGGGTACCGGGGAGCTGTTTTTT. The full variable domain, rest sourced from reference TRBV19 and TRBJ2-2, is DGGITQSPKYLFRKEGQNVTLSCEQNLNHDAMYWYRQDPGQGLRLIYYSQIVNDFQKGDIAEGYSVSREKKESFPLTVTSAQKNPTAFYLCASRIDRGTGELFFGEGSRLTVL.

This chain links TRBV27 with TRBJ2-5; D is possibly TRBD2 (6 bases). V lost 4 bases, J lost 1 base, and 16 bases lay in between. Per germline, CDR1 MNHEY and CDR2 SMNVEV (reference sequence). The CDR3 sequence is 16 residues long. The CDR3 bases are TGTGCCAGCAGTTCCCCTCTAGCGATGGGCCAAGAGACCCAGTACTTC. This translates into CASSSPLAMGQETQYF.

V and J are TRBV6-6 and TRBJ2-1; 11 positions match TRBD2. With 4 bases clipped from V and 8 bases from J, the junction kept 7 bases outside the gene matches. Germline V gene sequence: CDR1 MNHNY, CDR2 SVGAGI (reference sequence). The CDR3 totals 15 residues. The CDR3 DNA is TGTGCCAGCAGTTTCGCTAGCGGGAGGATCGATGAGCAGTTCTTC. It encodes CASSFASGRIDEQFF.

The rearrangement links TRBV7-2 to TRBJ1-2, with TRBD1 matching over 7 bases. This CDR3 is built from 15 residues. Germline V gene data show CDR1 as SGHTA and CDR2 as FQGNSA. J gave up 8 bases and V 0 bases, and 9 bases lay outside the gene matches. CDR3 amino acids: CASSLAGRGGGGYTF. The CDR3 region has the DNA TGTGCCAGCAGCTTAGCGGGTCGAGGGGGCGGGGGCTACACCTTC.

The rearrangement uses TRBV11-2 and TRBJ1-1, with 8 bases identical to TRBD1. The J segment lost 10 bases and the V segment lost 1 base, leaving 8 bases of the junction unmatched. The germline CDR1 and CDR2 sequences are SGHAT and FQNNGV. The CDR3 loop spans 14 amino acids. The CDR3 DNA reads TGTGCCAGCAGCTTAGCCGGACAGGGCAGGGGAGCTTTCTTT. This encodes CASSLAGQGRGAFF.

The V gene is TRBV2, the J gene TRBJ2-5; 9 nucleotides line up with TRBD2. V was clipped by 10 bases and J by 6 bases; unmatched bases: 12. CDR3 length: 14 residues. CDR1 and CDR2 from the germline V gene are SNHLY and FYNNEI. The CDR3 is CATTPRGGQQTQYF. In DNA, the CDR3 is TGTGCCACCACACCGCGGGGGGGCCAGCAGACCCAGTACTTC.

This clone appeared once. The J gene is TRBJ2-5, the V gene TRBV2; 7 bases agree with TRBD1. V lost 5 bases to trimming and J lost 5 bases; unmatched junction nucleotides: 11. CDR3 size: 15 residues. CDR1 is SNHLY and CDR2 is FYNNEI in the germline V gene. The CDR3 nucleotides read TGTGCCAGCAGTCCGAACCCGGGACAGAGGGAGACCCAGTACTTC. Amino acid sequence: CASSPNPGQRETQYF.

CDR3 protein: CASSAATGNAYNEQFF. Here the CDR3 DNA reads TGTGCCAGCAGCGCCGCGACAGGGAATGCCTACAATGAGCAGTTCTTC. This chain connects TRBV9 to TRBJ2-1, with 7 bases that match TRBD1. CDR3 length: 16 amino acids. Germline V lookup: CDR1 SGDLS, CDR2 YYNGEE. Losses at the gene ends were 3 bases for V and 2 bases for J; bases not matched to a gene: 8.

This clone has only a few counts. V is TRBV29-1 and J is TRBJ1-1; D is perhaps TRBD1 (5 bases). This CDR3 spans 11 amino acids. The V and J ends lost 7 bases and 0 bases respectively, with 6 bases between them. Germline V gene data show CDR1 as SQVTM and CDR2 as ANQGSEA. This CDR3 is CSGGLNTEAFF. The CDR3 bases are TGCAGCGGGGGCTTGAACACTGAAGCTTTCTTT. The full variable domain, in which reference TRBV29-1 and TRBJ1-1 provide the parts outside the CDR3, is SAVISQKPSRDICQRGTSLTIQCQVDSQVTMMFWYRQQPGQSLTLIATANQGSEATYESGFVIDKFPISRPNLTFSTLTVSNMSPEDSSIYLCSGGLNTEAFFGQGTRLTVV.

DNA of the CDR3: TGTGCCAGCAGTTTATTCCCCAGCAGCGGGGCGCGATCCGGGGAGCTGTTTTTT. This gives the protein CASSLFPSSGARSGELFF. V usage is TRBV28 and J usage is TRBJ2-2; 7 bases align to TRBD2. With V trimmed by 1 base and J by 6 bases, 14 bases remained unmatched. CDR3 length: 18 amino acids. Germline loops: CDR1 MDHEN, CDR2 SYDVKM.

This chain connects TRBV5-1 to TRBJ2-6; no definite D call. CDR1 SGHRS and CDR2 YFSETQ come from the germline V gene. This CDR3 is 14 amino acids long. V dropped 6 bases and J dropped 3 bases, with 10 bases sitting between them. Here the CDR3 DNA reads TGCGCCAGCACCCGACTCAGTGGGGCCAACGTCCTGACTTTC. It yields the protein CASTRLSGANVLTF.

J is TRBJ2-7 and V is TRBV5-1; TRBD1 aligns across 11 bases. The CDR3 has 14 residues. CDR1 and CDR2 from the germline V gene are SGHRS and YFSETQ. Losses at the gene ends were 3 bases for V and 2 bases for J; bases not matched to a gene: 1. The CDR3 protein is CASSSGQGAYEQYF. The DNA for the CDR3 is TGCGCCAGCAGCTCGGGACAGGGGGCCTACGAGCAGTACTTC.

This chain joins TRBV4-2 and TRBJ1-3; D is unresolved. Trimming pared 2 bases from V and 2 bases from J, leaving 16 bases between. The CDR3 is 17 amino acids. Germline values: CDR1 LGHNA, CDR2 YNFKEQ. The CDR3 DNA sequence: TGTGCCAGCAGCCAAAATTTACTTTTTGTAGCTGGAAACACCATATATTTT. It translates to CASSQNLLFVAGNTIYF.

The chain is built from TRBV18 and TRBJ2-5; TRBD1 matches at 8 bases. This CDR3 is built from 14 residues. V dropped 6 bases and J dropped 5; count of bases not matched to a gene: 8. Per germline, CDR1 KGHSH and CDR2 LQKENI. The CDR3 DNA sequence: TGTGCCAGCTCCCGAGAGACAGGGGACGAGACCCAGTACTTC. Its translation: CASSRETGDETQYF. The variable domain in full, with the rest retrieved from reference TRBV18 and TRBJ2-5, is NAGVMQNPRHLVRRRGQEARLRCSPMKGHSHVYWYRQLPEEGLKFMVYLQKENIIDESGMPKERFSAEFPKEGPSILRIQQVVRGDSAAYFCASSRETGDETQYFGPGTRLLVL.

This clone was seen just once. The rearrangement links TRBV6-6 to TRBJ2-7; a weak D match, TRBD2 (6 bases). Trimming removed 2 bases at V and 2 bases at J, with 13 bases between. CDR3 length: 15 amino acids. Germline V gene lookup returns CDR1 MNHNY and CDR2 SVGAGI (reference sequence). CDR3 protein: CASSYTSGLTYEQYF. The CDR3 DNA reads TGTGCCAGCAGTTACACTTCGGGACTTACCTACGAGCAGTACTTC.

A single count supports this clone. V and J are TRBV7-9 and TRBJ1-4; D not certain. CDR3 length: 15 residues. The V gene lost 3 bases and the J gene lost 4 bases, with 12 bases spanning the gap. Germline-derived CDR1 and CDR2 are SEHNR and FQNEAQ (reference sequence). The CDR3 sequence is CASSFRPPGNEKLFF. The CDR3, as DNA: TGTGCCAGCAGCTTTCGTCCGCCGGGTAATGAAAAACTGTTTTTT.

This chain uses TRBV11-3 with TRBJ2-2; D possibly corresponds to TRBD1 (6 bases). Looked up from germline, CDR1 is SGHNT and CDR2 is YENEEA. V was clipped by 3 bases and J by 5 bases, with 16 bases between them. The CDR3 runs to 16 residues. Here the CDR3 reads CASSFSPPQGTGELFF. The CDR3 region has the DNA TGTGCCAGCAGCTTTAGCCCACCCCAGGGGACCGGGGAGCTGTTTTTT.

V gene TRBV9 combines with J gene TRBJ2-7, with D perhaps matching TRBD2 (6 bases). Trimming left V 4 bases short and J 0 bases short, with 17 bases between. The CDR3 has 16 residues. Germline V CDR1 and CDR2: SGDLS, YYNGEE. The CDR3 loop is CASSPNGGPFSYEQYF. The CDR3 bases are TGTGCCAGCAGCCCCAACGGGGGACCCTTCTCCTACGAGCAGTACTTC.

The chain combines TRBV5-5 with TRBJ2-1, with TRBD2 matching over 8 bases. The J segment lost 2 bases and the V segment lost 1 base, leaving 2 bases of the junction unmatched. Germline CDR1 SGHKS, CDR2 YYEKEE (reference sequence). The CDR3 has 15 amino acids. CDR3 DNA sequence: TGTGCCAGCAGCTTGACGGGGGGGACCTACAATGAGCAGTTCTTC. Translated: CASSLTGGTYNEQFF.

The J gene is TRBJ2-3, the V gene TRBV27; a possible D gene is TRBD2 (6 bases). The CDR3 is 16 amino acids. With 2 bases removed from V and 0 bases from J, the gap between germline ends came to 12 bases. Germline V gene sequence: CDR1 MNHEY, CDR2 SMNVEV (reference sequence). CDR3: CASSLTPSGSTDTQYF. In DNA, the CDR3 is TGTGCCAGCAGTTTAACTCCCAGCGGGAGCACAGATACGCAGTATTTT.

As DNA, the CDR3 is TGTGCCAGCAGCCCCCCCCTAGCGAGTGAGCAGTTCTTC. Its translation is CASSPPLASEQFF. This chain joins TRBV11-2 and TRBJ2-1; the D gene is possibly TRBD2 (6 bases). The V gene's germline CDR1 is SGHAT and CDR2 FQNNGV. With 5 bases removed from V and 9 bases from J, the gap between germline ends came to 14 bases. The CDR3 has 13 amino acids.

The chain joins TRBV9 to TRBJ2-2; tentatively, D is TRBD1 (6 bases). Germline CDR1 reads SGDLS; CDR2 reads YYNGEE. CDR3 size: 16 residues. Trimming took 0 bases from V and 4 from J, leaving 13 bases between them. In nucleotides, the CDR3 is TGTGCCAGCAGCGTAGCGTCACAGGGATCCACCGGGGAGCTGTTTTTT. The encoded protein is CASSVASQGSTGELFF.

The chain couples TRBV9 to TRBJ2-1, with 9 bases that match TRBD2. The CDR3 length is 16 residues. Germline loops: CDR1 SGDLS, CDR2 YYNGEE. With V trimmed by 4 bases and J by 7 bases, 12 bases remained unmatched. Here the CDR3 reads CASSIRTSGWLNEQFF. CDR3 DNA: TGTGCCAGCAGCATCCGAACTAGCGGGTGGTTGAATGAGCAGTTCTTC. The variable domain in full, completed from reference TRBV9 and TRBJ2-1, reads DSGVTQTPKHLITATGQRVTLRCSPRSGDLSVYWYQQSLDQGLQFLIQYYNGEERAKGNILERFSAQQFPDLHSELNLSSLELGDSALYFCASSIRTSGWLNEQFFGPGTRLTVL.

The chain links TRBV6-6 to TRBJ1-3; 12 nucleotides agree with TRBD1. The CDR3 sequence is 14 residues long. Per germline, CDR1 MNHNY and CDR2 SVGAGI (reference sequence). V lost 8 bases and J lost 6; bases outside the gene matches: 5. The CDR3 reads CASGTGQGANTIYF. The CDR3 DNA reads as TGTGCCAGCGGGACGGGACAGGGGGCAAACACCATATATTTT.

The chain is built from TRBV7-9 and TRBJ2-1; D might be TRBD1 (6 bases). The V end lost 7 bases, the J end lost 0 bases, and 10 bases lay between the germline ends. This CDR3 has 14 amino acids. In germline, CDR1 is SEHNR, CDR2 FQNEAQ (reference sequence). The CDR3: CASMQGTSYNEQFF. CDR3 nucleotide sequence: TGTGCCAGCATGCAGGGGACCTCCTACAATGAGCAGTTCTTC. The whole variable domain, remainder taken from reference TRBV7-9 and TRBJ2-1, is DTGVSQNPRHKITKRGQNVTFRCDPISEHNRLYWYRQTLGQGPEFLTYFQNEAQLEKSRLLSDRFSAERPKGSFSTLEIQRTEQGDSAMYLCASMQGTSYNEQFFGPGTRLTVL.

This chain uses TRBV7-2 with TRBJ1-5; 7 nucleotides agree with TRBD1. The CDR3 has 14 residues. J lost 2 bases, V lost 5 bases, and 3 bases had no gene match. Looked up from germline, CDR1 is SGHTA and CDR2 is FQGNSA. This chain's CDR3 is CASSGTGGNQPQHF. The CDR3 DNA is TGTGCCAGCAGCGGTACAGGGGGCAATCAGCCCCAGCATTTT.

This chain connects TRBV11-2 to TRBJ2-5, with D perhaps matching TRBD2 (5 bases). V was cut by 0 bases and J by 7 bases, with 12 bases left in between. Germline V gene lookup returns CDR1 SGHAT and CDR2 FQNNGV. The CDR3 consists of 14 residues. CDR3 amino acids: CASSLEASWGTQYF. The CDR3 DNA follows: TGTGCCAGCAGCTTAGAGGCTAGCTGGGGGACCCAGTACTTC.

The chain links TRBV5-4 to TRBJ1-1, with D possibly TRBD1 on 5 matching bases. V was trimmed by 6 bases and J by 1 base, leaving 19 bases between them. This CDR3 comprises 16 residues. Germline CDR1 reads SGHNT; CDR2 reads YYREEE (reference sequence). This CDR3 is CASTLGGARSNTEAFF. As DNA, the CDR3 is TGTGCCAGCACCCTGGGCGGGGCGCGATCGAACACTGAAGCTTTCTTT.